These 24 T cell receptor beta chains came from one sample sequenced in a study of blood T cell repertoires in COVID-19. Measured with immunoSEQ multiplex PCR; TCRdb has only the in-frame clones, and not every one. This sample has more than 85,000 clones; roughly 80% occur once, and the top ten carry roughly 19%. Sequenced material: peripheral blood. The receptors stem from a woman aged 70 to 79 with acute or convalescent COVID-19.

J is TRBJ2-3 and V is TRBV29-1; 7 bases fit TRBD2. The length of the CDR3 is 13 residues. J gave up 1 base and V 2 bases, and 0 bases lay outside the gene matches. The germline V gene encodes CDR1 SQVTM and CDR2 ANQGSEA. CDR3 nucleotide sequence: TGCAGCGTTGAACGGGGGGGCACAGATACGCAGTATTTT. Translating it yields CSVERGGTDTQYF.

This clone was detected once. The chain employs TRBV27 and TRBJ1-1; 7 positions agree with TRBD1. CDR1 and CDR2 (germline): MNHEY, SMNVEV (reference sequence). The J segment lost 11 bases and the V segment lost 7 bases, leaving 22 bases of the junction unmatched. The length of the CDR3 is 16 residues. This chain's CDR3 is CASTGGVKEGVHRAFF. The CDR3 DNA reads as TGTGCCAGCACAGGGGGTGTCAAGGAGGGAGTGCATAGGGCTTTCTTT.

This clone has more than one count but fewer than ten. The CDR3 DNA is TGTGCCAGCAGCTTACCCCCGGACAGGGGGAATTCACCCCTCCACTTT. Protein: CASSLPPDRGNSPLHF. This sequence joins TRBV11-2 and TRBJ1-6; 10 bases map to TRBD1. J gave up 7 bases and V 2 bases, and 5 bases lay outside the gene matches. Germline assignment: CDR1 SGHAT and CDR2 FQNNGV. The CDR3 runs 16 residues.

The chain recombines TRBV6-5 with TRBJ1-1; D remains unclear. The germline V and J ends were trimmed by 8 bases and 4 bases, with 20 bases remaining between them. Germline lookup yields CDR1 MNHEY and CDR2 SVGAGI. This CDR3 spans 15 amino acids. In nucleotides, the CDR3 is TGTGCCAGCGCCCCCCGGGCCCGGGGTAGCACTGAAGCTTTCTTT. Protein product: CASAPRARGSTEAFF.

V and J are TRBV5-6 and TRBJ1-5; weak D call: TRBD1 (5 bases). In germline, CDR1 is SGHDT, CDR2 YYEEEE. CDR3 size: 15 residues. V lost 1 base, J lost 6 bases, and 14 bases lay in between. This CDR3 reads CASSLRQVGAQPQHF. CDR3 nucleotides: TGTGCCAGCAGCTTGAGGCAGGTTGGGGCTCAGCCCCAGCATTTT.

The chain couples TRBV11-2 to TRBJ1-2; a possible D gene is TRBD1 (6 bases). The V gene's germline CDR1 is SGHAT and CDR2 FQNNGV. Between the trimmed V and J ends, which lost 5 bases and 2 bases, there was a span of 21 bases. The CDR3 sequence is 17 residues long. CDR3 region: CASSLSVSRGSNYGYTF. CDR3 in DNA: TGTGCCAGCAGCCTATCCGTTTCCAGGGGCAGCAACTATGGCTACACCTTC.

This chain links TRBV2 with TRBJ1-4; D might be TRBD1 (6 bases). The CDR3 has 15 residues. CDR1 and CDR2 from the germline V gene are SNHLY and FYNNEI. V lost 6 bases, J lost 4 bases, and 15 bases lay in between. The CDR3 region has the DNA TGTGCCAGCAGCAACCCGGGACAAAGTAATGAAAAACTGTTTTTT. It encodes CASSNPGQSNEKLFF.

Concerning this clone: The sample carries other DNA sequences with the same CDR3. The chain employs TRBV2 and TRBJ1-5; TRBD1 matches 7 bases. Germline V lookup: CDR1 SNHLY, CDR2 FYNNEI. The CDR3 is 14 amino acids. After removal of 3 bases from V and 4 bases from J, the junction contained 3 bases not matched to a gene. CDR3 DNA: TGTGCCAGCAGTGACAACAGGGGTAATCAGCCCCAGCATTTT. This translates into CASSDNRGNQPQHF. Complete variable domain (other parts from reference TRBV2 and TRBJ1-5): EPEVTQTPSHQVTQMGQEVILRCVPISNHLYFYWYRQILGQKVEFLVSFYNNEISEKSEIFDDQFSVERPDGSNFTLKIRSTKLEDSAMYFCASSDNRGNQPQHFGDGTRLSIL.

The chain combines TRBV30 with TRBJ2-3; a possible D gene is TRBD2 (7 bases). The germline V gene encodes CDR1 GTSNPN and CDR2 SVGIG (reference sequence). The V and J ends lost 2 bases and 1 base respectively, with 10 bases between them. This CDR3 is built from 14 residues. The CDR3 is CAWSRGGGTDTQYF. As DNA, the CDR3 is TGTGCCTGGAGTAGGGGGGGCGGCACAGATACGCAGTATTTT. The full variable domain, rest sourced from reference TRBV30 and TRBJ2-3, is SQTIHQWPATLVQPVGSPLSLECTVEGTSNPNLYWYRQAAGRGLQLLFYSVGIGQISSEVPQNLSASRPQDRQFILSSKKLLLSDSGFYLCAWSRGGGTDTQYFGPGTRLTVL.

CDR3: CASSMFGWGVNNEKLFF. CDR3 DNA sequence: TGTGCCAGTAGTATGTTTGGTTGGGGCGTCAATAATGAAAAACTGTTTTTT. The chain employs TRBV19 and TRBJ1-4; maybe TRBD1 (5 bases). This CDR3 is 17 amino acids long. Trimming took off 3 bases at V and 4 bases at J, with 18 bases between the two ends. From germline, CDR1 is LNHDA and CDR2 SQIVND (reference sequence).

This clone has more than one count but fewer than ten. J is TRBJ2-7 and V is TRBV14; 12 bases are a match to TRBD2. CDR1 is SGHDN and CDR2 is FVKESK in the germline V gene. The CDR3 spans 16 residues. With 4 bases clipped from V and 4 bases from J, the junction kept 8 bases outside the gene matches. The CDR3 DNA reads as TGTGCCAGCAGCCCTTTCGGCCTAGCGGGGGGGTACGAGCAGTACTTC. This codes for CASSPFGLAGGYEQYF.

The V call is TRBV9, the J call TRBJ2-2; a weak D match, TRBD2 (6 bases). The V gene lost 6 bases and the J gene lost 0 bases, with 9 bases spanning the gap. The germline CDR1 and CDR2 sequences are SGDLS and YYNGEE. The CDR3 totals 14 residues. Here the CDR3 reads CASTRDSNTGELFF. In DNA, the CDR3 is TGTGCCAGCACCAGGGACTCGAACACCGGGGAGCTGTTTTTT.

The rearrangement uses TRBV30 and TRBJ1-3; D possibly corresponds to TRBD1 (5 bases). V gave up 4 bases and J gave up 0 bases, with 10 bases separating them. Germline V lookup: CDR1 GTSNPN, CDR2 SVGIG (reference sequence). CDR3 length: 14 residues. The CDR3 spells CAWKRQNSGNTIYF. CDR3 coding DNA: TGTGCCTGGAAAAGACAGAACTCTGGAAACACCATATATTTT.

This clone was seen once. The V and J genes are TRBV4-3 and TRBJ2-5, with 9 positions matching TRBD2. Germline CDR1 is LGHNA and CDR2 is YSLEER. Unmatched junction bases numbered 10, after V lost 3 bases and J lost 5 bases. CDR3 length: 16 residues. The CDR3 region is CASSQGGGVPVETQYF. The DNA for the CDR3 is TGCGCCAGCAGCCAGGGCGGGGGGGTCCCTGTGGAGACCCAGTACTTC.

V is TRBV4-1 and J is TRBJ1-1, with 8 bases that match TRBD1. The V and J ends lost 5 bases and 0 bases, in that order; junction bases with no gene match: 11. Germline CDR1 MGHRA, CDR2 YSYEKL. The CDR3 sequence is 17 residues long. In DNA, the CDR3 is TGCGCCAGCAGCGCTTACCCAGGGGGCGCCATGAACACTGAAGCTTTCTTT. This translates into CASSAYPGGAMNTEAFF.

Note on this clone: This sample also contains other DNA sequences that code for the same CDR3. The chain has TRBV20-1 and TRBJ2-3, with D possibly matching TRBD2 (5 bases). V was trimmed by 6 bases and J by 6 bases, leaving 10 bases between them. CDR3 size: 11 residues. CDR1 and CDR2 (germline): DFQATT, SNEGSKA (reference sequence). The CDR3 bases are TGCAGTGCCACAAGAGGGGATACGCAGTATTTT. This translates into CSATRGDTQYF.

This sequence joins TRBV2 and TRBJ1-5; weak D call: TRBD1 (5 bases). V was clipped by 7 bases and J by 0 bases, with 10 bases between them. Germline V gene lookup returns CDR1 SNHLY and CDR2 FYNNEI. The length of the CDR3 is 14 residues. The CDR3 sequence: CASKGENSNQPQHF. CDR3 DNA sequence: TGTGCCAGCAAAGGGGAAAATAGCAATCAGCCCCAGCATTTT.

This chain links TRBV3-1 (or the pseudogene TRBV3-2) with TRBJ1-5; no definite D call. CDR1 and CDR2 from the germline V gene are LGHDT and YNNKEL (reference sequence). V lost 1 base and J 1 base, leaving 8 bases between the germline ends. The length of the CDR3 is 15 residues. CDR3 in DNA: TGTGCCAGCAGCCAAGGTATAGCCAGCAATCAGCCCCAGCATTTT. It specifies CASSQGIASNQPQHF.

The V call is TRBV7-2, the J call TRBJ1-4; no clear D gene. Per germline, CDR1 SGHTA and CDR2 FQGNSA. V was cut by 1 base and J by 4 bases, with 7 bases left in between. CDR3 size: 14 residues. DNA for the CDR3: TGTGCCAGCAGCTTAGATCGGAGTAATGAAAAACTGTTTTTT. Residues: CASSLDRSNEKLFF.

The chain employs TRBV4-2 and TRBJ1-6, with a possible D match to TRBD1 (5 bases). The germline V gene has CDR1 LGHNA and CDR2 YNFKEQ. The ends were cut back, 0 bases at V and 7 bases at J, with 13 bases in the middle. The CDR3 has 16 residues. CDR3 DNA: TGTGCCAGCAGCCAAGAGTCAGGGCTGACCAATTCACCCCTCCACTTT. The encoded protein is CASSQESGLTNSPLHF.

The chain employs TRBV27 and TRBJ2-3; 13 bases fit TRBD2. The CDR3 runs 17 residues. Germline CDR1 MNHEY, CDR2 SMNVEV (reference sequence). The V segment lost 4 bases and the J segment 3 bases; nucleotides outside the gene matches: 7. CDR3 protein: CASSSLTSGGATDTQYF. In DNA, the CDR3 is TGTGCCAGCAGTTCCCTAACTAGCGGGGGGGCTACAGATACGCAGTATTTT.

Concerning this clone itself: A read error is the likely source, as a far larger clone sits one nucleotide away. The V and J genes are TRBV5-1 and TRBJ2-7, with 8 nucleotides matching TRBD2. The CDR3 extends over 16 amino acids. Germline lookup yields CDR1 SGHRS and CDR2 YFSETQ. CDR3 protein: CPRLRRRGARGGEQYF. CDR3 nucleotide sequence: TGCCCCCGCTTGCGCCGTCGGGGGGCCCGGGGGGGGGAGCAGTACTTC.

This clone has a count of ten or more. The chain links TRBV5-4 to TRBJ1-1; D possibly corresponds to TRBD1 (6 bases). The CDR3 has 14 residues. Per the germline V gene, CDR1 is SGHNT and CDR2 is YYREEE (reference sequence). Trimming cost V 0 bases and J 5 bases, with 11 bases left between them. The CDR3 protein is CASSLGRGYTEAFF. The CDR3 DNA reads TGTGCCAGCAGCTTGGGCAGGGGATATACTGAAGCTTTCTTT.

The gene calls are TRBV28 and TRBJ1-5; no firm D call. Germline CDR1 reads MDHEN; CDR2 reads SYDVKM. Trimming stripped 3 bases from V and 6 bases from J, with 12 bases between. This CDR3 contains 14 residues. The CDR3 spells CASSFTGRGQPQHF. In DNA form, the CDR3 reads TGTGCCAGCAGTTTCACTGGTCGGGGTCAGCCCCAGCATTTT.